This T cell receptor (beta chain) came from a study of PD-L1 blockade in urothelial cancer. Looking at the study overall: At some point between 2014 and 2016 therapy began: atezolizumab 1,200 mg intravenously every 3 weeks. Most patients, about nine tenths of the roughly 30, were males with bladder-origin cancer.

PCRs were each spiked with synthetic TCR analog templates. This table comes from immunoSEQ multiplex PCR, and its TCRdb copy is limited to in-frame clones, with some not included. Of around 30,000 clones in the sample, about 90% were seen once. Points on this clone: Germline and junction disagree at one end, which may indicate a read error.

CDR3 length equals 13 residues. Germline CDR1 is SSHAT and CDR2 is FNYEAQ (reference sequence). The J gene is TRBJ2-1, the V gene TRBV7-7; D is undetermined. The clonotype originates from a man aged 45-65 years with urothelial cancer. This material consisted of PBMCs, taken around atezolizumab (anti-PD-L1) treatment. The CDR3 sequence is CASSLGSRDEQFF. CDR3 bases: TGTGCTAGCAGCTTAGGGTCCCGGGATGAGCAGTTCTTC. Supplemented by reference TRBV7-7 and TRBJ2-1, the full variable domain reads GAGVSQSPRYKVTKRGQDVTLRCDPISSHATLYWYQQALGQGPEFLTYFNYEAQPDKSGLPSDRFSAERPEGSISTLTIQRTEQRDSAMYRCASSLGSRDEQFFGPGTRLTVL.